These T cell receptor beta chains were read from a single sample in a study of blood T cell repertoires in COVID-19. Sequencing used immunoSEQ multiplex PCR; TCRdb keeps in-frame clones, though not all of them. The sample includes hundreds of thousands of clones, 75% to 95% of them seen just once. Sequencing was performed on PBMCs or T cells enriched from blood (not recorded which). Receptors originate from a young woman who had recovered from COVID-19. Each CDR3 is given with its conserved first and last residue. A D gene is named only where the DNA matches it firmly. Clone size, where shown, is once, few, many, or a class for clones that have expanded.

j_gene: TRBJ1-1
v_gene: TRBV27
d_gene: .
abundance: .
CDR3nt: TGTGCCAGCACCGCAGGGTATGGCACTGAAGCTTTCTTT
CDR3aa: CASTAGYGTEAFF

j_gene: TRBJ1-2
v_gene: TRBV6-5
d_gene: .
abundance: .
CDR3nt: TGTGCCAGCAGTCACAGGGCTAACTATGGCTACACCTTC
CDR3aa: CASSHRANYGYTF

j_gene: TRBJ1-2
v_gene: TRBV6-1
d_gene: .
abundance: .
CDR3nt: TGTGCCAGCAGTGATGTGGGGGCCCGAAACTATGGCTACACCTTC
CDR3aa: CASSDVGARNYGYTF

j_gene: TRBJ2-1
v_gene: TRBV6-1
d_gene: .
abundance: .
CDR3nt: TGTGCCAGCAGTGAACAGGGAGGAGGCAATGAGCAGTTCTTC
CDR3aa: CASSEQGGGNEQFF

j_gene: TRBJ2-1
v_gene: TRBV7-9
d_gene: .
abundance: .
CDR3nt: TGTGCCAGCAGCTTAGGGCCGCCCAATGAGCAGTTCTTC
CDR3aa: CASSLGPPNEQFF

j_gene: TRBJ1-2
v_gene: TRBV2
d_gene: TRBD1
abundance: .
CDR3nt: TGTGCCAGCAGGCAACAGGGGGTCGGGAACTATGGCTACACCTTC
CDR3aa: CASRQQGVGNYGYTF

j_gene: TRBJ2-2
v_gene: TRBV10-1
d_gene: .
abundance: .
CDR3nt: TGCGCCAGCAGTGAGTCTGGAGCTCCCGGGGAGCTGTTTTTT
CDR3aa: CASSESGAPGELFF

j_gene: TRBJ2-7
v_gene: TRBV5-6
d_gene: .
abundance: .
CDR3nt: TGTGCCAGCAGCTCCCCGGGGAGAGGCCCCTACGAGCAGTACTTC
CDR3aa: CASSSPGRGPYEQYF

j_gene: TRBJ2-5
v_gene: TRBV20-1
d_gene: .
abundance: .
CDR3nt: TGCAGTGCTAGTCACAGGGAGGGAGAAGAGACCCAGTACTTC
CDR3aa: CSASHREGEETQYF

j_gene: TRBJ2-2
v_gene: TRBV3-1/TRBV3-2
d_gene: .
abundance: .
CDR3nt: TGTGCCAGCAGTTTTCCGGGACAAAACACCGGGGAGCTGTTTTTT
CDR3aa: CASSFPGQNTGELFF

j_gene: TRBJ1-2
v_gene: TRBV5-4
d_gene: .
abundance: .
CDR3nt: TGTGCCAGCAGCTGGCCCGGGAGCAATGGCTACACCTTC
CDR3aa: CASSWPGSNGYTF

j_gene: TRBJ2-3
v_gene: TRBV4-2
d_gene: TRBD1
abundance: .
CDR3nt: TGTGCCAGCAGCCAAGTATCTTACAGGGGGATGACAGATACGCAGTATTTT
CDR3aa: CASSQVSYRGMTDTQYF

j_gene: TRBJ1-5
v_gene: TRBV28
d_gene: TRBD1
abundance: .
CDR3nt: TGTGCCAGCAGTATCCGGGACAGGGGAGTATATCAGCCCCAGCATTTT
CDR3aa: CASSIRDRGVYQPQHF

j_gene: TRBJ1-3
v_gene: TRBV5-1
d_gene: .
abundance: .
CDR3nt: TGCGCCAGCAGGGAGGGGAGTGGAAACACCATATATTTT
CDR3aa: CASREGSGNTIYF

j_gene: TRBJ1-1
v_gene: TRBV6-5
d_gene: TRBD1
abundance: .
CDR3nt: TGTGCCAGCAGGGAGACAGGGATGAACACTGAAGCTTTCTTT
CDR3aa: CASRETGMNTEAFF

j_gene: TRBJ1-6
v_gene: TRBV11-2
d_gene: TRBD1
abundance: .
CDR3nt: TGTGCCAGCAGCGACAGGACAGGGAAATGGTCACCCCTCCACTTT
CDR3aa: CASSDRTGKWSPLHF

j_gene: TRBJ1-1
v_gene: TRBV7-3
d_gene: .
abundance: .
CDR3nt: TGTGCCAGCAGCTTAATGGGGCAGGCGAACACTGAAGCTTTCTTT
CDR3aa: CASSLMGQANTEAFF

j_gene: TRBJ2-3
v_gene: TRBV6-4
d_gene: .
abundance: .
CDR3nt: TGTGCCAGCAGTGAGCAGGGAATCACAGATACGCAGTATTTT
CDR3aa: CASSEQGITDTQYF

j_gene: TRBJ2-7
v_gene: TRBV5-4
d_gene: TRBD1
abundance: few
CDR3nt: TGTGCCACCAAGACAGGGGGGACTTACGAGCAGTACTTC
CDR3aa: CATKTGGTYEQYF

j_gene: TRBJ1-2
v_gene: TRBV7-2
d_gene: .
abundance: once
CDR3nt: TGTGCCAGCAGCTTAGTGGTGGGGGCAGGGTATGGCTACACCTTC
CDR3aa: CASSLVVGAGYGYTF

j_gene: TRBJ2-1
v_gene: TRBV4-1
d_gene: .
abundance: .
CDR3nt: TGCGCCAGCAGCACCCTAGACTATCCTTACAATGAGCAGTTCTTC
CDR3aa: CASSTLDYPYNEQFF

j_gene: TRBJ2-1
v_gene: TRBV10-3
d_gene: TRBD2
abundance: .
CDR3nt: TGTGCCATCAGCCGAAAGCGGGAGCACTACAATGAGCAGTTCTTC
CDR3aa: CAISRKREHYNEQFF

j_gene: TRBJ2-7
v_gene: TRBV18
d_gene: .
abundance: .
CDR3nt: TGTGCCAGCTCACCACGAGGACTGGGGAGCTCCTACGAGCAGTACTTC
CDR3aa: CASSPRGLGSSYEQYF

j_gene: TRBJ2-3
v_gene: TRBV9
d_gene: .
abundance: .
CDR3nt: TGTGCCAGCAGCGTTGGGGGCAGCGCTAGCACAGATACGCAGTATTTT
CDR3aa: CASSVGGSASTDTQYF

j_gene: TRBJ2-7
v_gene: TRBV28
d_gene: TRBD1
abundance: .
CDR3nt: TGTGCCAGCAGTTTGACGGGACAGGGGGCCGACGAGCAGTACTTC
CDR3aa: CASSLTGQGADEQYF

j_gene: TRBJ2-5
v_gene: TRBV29-1
d_gene: .
abundance: .
CDR3nt: TGCAGCGTTGAAAGGGGAGAGACCCAGTACTTC
CDR3aa: CSVERGETQYF

j_gene: TRBJ1-1
v_gene: TRBV3-1/TRBV3-2
d_gene: TRBD1
abundance: .
CDR3nt: TGTGCCAGCAGCCAATCGGGGACAGGGTGGGGCCCTAAAGCTTTCTTT
CDR3aa: CASSQSGTGWGPKAFF

j_gene: TRBJ1-2
v_gene: TRBV6-9
d_gene: .
abundance: .
CDR3nt: TGTGCCAGCAGTTATTCCGGGATGGAAGTTAGTGGCTACACCTTC
CDR3aa: CASSYSGMEVSGYTF

j_gene: TRBJ2-3
v_gene: TRBV5-1
d_gene: .
abundance: .
CDR3nt: TGCGCCAGCAGCTATTACCGCCGGGATACGCAGTATTTT
CDR3aa: CASSYYRRDTQYF

j_gene: TRBJ2-1
v_gene: TRBV5-1
d_gene: .
abundance: .
CDR3nt: TGCGCCAGCAGCTGGGGCCAAGACAGTTTCGGTGAGCAGTTCTTC
CDR3aa: CASSWGQDSFGEQFF

j_gene: TRBJ1-6
v_gene: TRBV5-4
d_gene: TRBD1
abundance: .
CDR3nt: TGTGCCAGCAGCGCGTACCACCGACAGGGGTTGCACTCACCCCTCCACTTT
CDR3aa: CASSAYHRQGLHSPLHF

j_gene: TRBJ1-6
v_gene: TRBV9
d_gene: .
abundance: .
CDR3nt: TGTGCCAGCAGCCCCTCGGTCGGGGGGATTCATTCACCCCTCCACTTT
CDR3aa: CASSPSVGGIHSPLHF

j_gene: TRBJ1-3
v_gene: TRBV24-1
d_gene: .
abundance: .
CDR3nt: TGTGCCACCAGTGCGACAGGAAGCTCTGGAAACACCATATATTTT
CDR3aa: CATSATGSSGNTIYF

j_gene: TRBJ1-1
v_gene: TRBV29-1
d_gene: TRBD1
abundance: .
CDR3nt: TGCAGCGCTGAGACAGGGGCGCGTCACACTGAAGCTTTCTTT
CDR3aa: CSAETGARHTEAFF

j_gene: TRBJ1-2
v_gene: TRBV10-1
d_gene: .
abundance: .
CDR3nt: TGCGCCAGCAGTGATGGGACAAGGGGCTATGGCTACACCTTC
CDR3aa: CASSDGTRGYGYTF

j_gene: TRBJ2-1
v_gene: TRBV6-1
d_gene: .
abundance: .
CDR3nt: TGTGCCAGCAGTGAGAGAGGAGAACAGCAGTTCTTC
CDR3aa: CASSERGEQQFF